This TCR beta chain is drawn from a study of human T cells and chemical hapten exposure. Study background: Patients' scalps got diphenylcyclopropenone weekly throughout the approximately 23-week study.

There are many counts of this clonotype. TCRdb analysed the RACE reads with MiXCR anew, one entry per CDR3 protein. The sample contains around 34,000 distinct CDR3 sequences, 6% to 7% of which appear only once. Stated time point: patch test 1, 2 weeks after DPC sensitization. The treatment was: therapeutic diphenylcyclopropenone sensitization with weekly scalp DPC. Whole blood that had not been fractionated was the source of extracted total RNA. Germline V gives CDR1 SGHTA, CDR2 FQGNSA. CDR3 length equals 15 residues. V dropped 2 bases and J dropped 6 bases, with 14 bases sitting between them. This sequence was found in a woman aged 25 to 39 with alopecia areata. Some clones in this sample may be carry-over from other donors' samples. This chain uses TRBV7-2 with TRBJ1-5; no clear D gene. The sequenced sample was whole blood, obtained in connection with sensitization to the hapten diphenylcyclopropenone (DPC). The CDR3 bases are TGTGCCAGCAGCTTATTTACGGGGATGGGTCAGCCCCAGCATTTT. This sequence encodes CASSLFTGMGQPQHF. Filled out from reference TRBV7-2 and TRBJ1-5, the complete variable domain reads GAGVSQSPSNKVTEKGKDVELRCDPISGHTALYWYRQSLGQGLEFLIYFQGNSAPDKSGLPSDRFSAERTGGSVSTLTIQRTQQEDSAVYLCASSLFTGMGQPQHFGDGTRLSIL.